The 21 T cell receptor beta chains below come from one sample, sequenced in a study of shared clonotypes between healthy human individuals. Measured with immunoSEQ multiplex PCR; TCRdb has only the in-frame clones, and not every one. The table records about 1.5 million clones, 95% to 99% of them present only once. Material for sequencing was naive CD4+ T cells sorted from blood. Subset reported: CD45RA+ positively selected. Receptors were obtained from a man aged 25-45 years in good health.

The J gene is TRBJ2-2, the V gene TRBV21-1; the table's D gene call, TRBD1, was not cross checked with the DNA. TRBV21-1 is termed a pseudogene. The CDR3 extends over 16 amino acids. In nucleotides, the CDR3 is TGTGCCAGCAGCAGCAACCGGGACAGGGAGGTCGGGGAGCTGTTTTTT. Encoded protein: CASSSNRDREVGELFF.

CDR3 in DNA: TGCGCCAGCAGACTAACGTTATTGGATGAGCAGTTCTTC. This sequence encodes CASRLTLLDEQFF. The rearrangement uses TRBV5-1 and TRBJ2-1; no clear D gene. The V gene's germline CDR1 is SGHRS and CDR2 YFSETQ. This CDR3 contains 13 residues. Trimming left V 5 bases short and J 8 bases short, with 14 bases between.

V and J are TRBV2 and TRBJ2-5; 7 bases line up with TRBD1. The CDR3 is made up of 13 amino acids. Unmatched junction bases numbered 4, after V lost 4 bases and J lost 5 bases. CDR1 SNHLY and CDR2 FYNNEI come from the germline V gene. The CDR3 is CASSGNRGETQYF. CDR3 nucleotides: TGTGCCAGCAGTGGAAACAGGGGTGAGACCCAGTACTTC.

This clone was recorded once. The J gene is TRBJ2-1, the V gene TRBV29-1; the D gene could be TRBD1 or TRBD2 (5 bases each). There are 13 residues in the CDR3. Trimming removed 6 bases from V and 6 bases from J, with 15 bases in between. Germline lookup yields CDR1 SQVTM and CDR2 ANQGSEA. In nucleotides, the CDR3 is TGCAGCGTCGCCGGGACCATCTCCAATGAGCAGTTCTTC. Amino acid sequence: CSVAGTISNEQFF.

The chain links TRBV11-3 to TRBJ2-1; D not certain. The CDR3 runs 12 residues. From germline, CDR1 is SGHNT and CDR2 YENEEA. V dropped 0 bases and J dropped 9 bases, with 6 bases sitting between them. CDR3 protein: CASSLDPSEQFF. In DNA form, the CDR3 reads TGTGCCAGCAGCTTAGATCCATCTGAGCAGTTCTTC.

The V call is TRBV29-1, the J call TRBJ2-1; 9 bases are shared with TRBD2. Germline V gene lookup returns CDR1 SQVTM and CDR2 ANQGSEA. The V gene end was trimmed by 1 base and the J gene end by 4 bases; junction bases not matched to a gene: 5. CDR3 length: 15 residues. CDR3 sequence: CSVEGSGSGYNEQFF. The CDR3 region has the DNA TGCAGCGTTGAAGGTAGCGGGAGTGGTTACAATGAGCAGTTCTTC.

The V call is TRBV19, the J call TRBJ2-6; D unclear. Deletions cut 11 bases from V and 1 base from J, with 9 bases between. The CDR3 is 13 residues long. The germline V gene encodes CDR1 LNHDA and CDR2 SQIVND (reference sequence). CDR3 bases: TGTGCCTGCTGCCCTTCTGGGGCCAACGTCCTGACTTTC. This codes for CACCPSGANVLTF. Looking up the rest from reference TRBV19 and TRBJ2-6 gives the full variable domain: DGGITQSPKYLFRKEGQNVTLSCEQNLNHDAMYWYRQDPGQGLRLIYYSQIVNDFQKGDIAEGYSVSREKKESFPLTVTSAQKNPTAFYLCACCPSGANVLTFGAGSRLTVL.

This clone was seen only once. The chain couples TRBV18 to TRBJ1-4; 10 bases map to TRBD1. From germline, CDR1 is KGHSH and CDR2 LQKENI. CDR3 length: 17 amino acids. V was clipped by 0 bases and J by 11 bases; unmatched bases: 12. The CDR3 DNA is TGTGCCAGCTCACCACCCCCAGGACAGGGGGTGGGCTGGAAACTGTTTTTT. Its protein is CASSPPPGQGVGWKLFF.

V and J are TRBV5-1 and TRBJ2-3; the match to TRBD2 covers 9 bases. The V gene end was trimmed by 0 bases and the J gene end by 5 bases; junction bases not matched to a gene: 10. The CDR3 loop spans 17 amino acids. Germline assignment: CDR1 SGHRS and CDR2 YFSETQ. DNA for the CDR3: TGCGCCAGCAGCTTGGGCCTAGGTAGCGGGGGAGGAGATACGCAGTATTTT. This gives the protein CASSLGLGSGGGDTQYF.

This chain joins TRBV5-6 and TRBJ2-3, with a weak D call TRBD1 (6 bases). With 1 base removed from V and 4 bases from J, the gap between germline ends came to 10 bases. This CDR3 is built from 14 residues. The germline gives CDR1 SGHDT, CDR2 YYEEEE. This CDR3 reads CASSLPQGADTQYF. In DNA form, the CDR3 reads TGTGCCAGCAGCTTGCCACAGGGAGCAGATACGCAGTATTTT.

The V and J genes are TRBV5-1 and TRBJ2-1, with TRBD1 matching over 9 bases. With V trimmed by 5 bases and J by 6 bases, 6 bases remained unmatched. Germline V gene sequence: CDR1 SGHRS, CDR2 YFSETQ. The CDR3 runs to 14 residues. CDR3 sequence (DNA): TGCGCCAGCAGAGAACAGGGGGCCAGCAATGAGCAGTTCTTC. Translating it yields CASREQGASNEQFF.

V is TRBV27 and J is TRBJ2-5; TRBD1 is a possible D gene (6 bases). Germline-derived CDR1 and CDR2 are MNHEY and SMNVEV (reference sequence). The CDR3 runs 13 residues. Between the trimmed V and J ends, which lost 6 bases and 7 bases, there was a span of 15 bases. CDR3 protein: CASSSTGFGTQYF. CDR3 sequence (DNA): TGTGCCAGCAGCTCCACAGGGTTTGGGACCCAGTACTTC.

The chain combines TRBV7-8 with TRBJ2-1, with 12 bases that match TRBD2. CDR1 and CDR2 (germline): SGHVS, FQNEAQ. The V segment lost 4 bases and the J segment 1 base; nucleotides outside the gene matches: 8. The length of the CDR3 is 18 residues. As DNA, the CDR3 is TGTGCCAGCAGCTCCCTAGCGGGAGGGCCAACATCCTACAATGAGCAGTTCTTC. Its translation: CASSSLAGGPTSYNEQFF.

The CDR3 coding sequence is TGTGCCAGCAGCTTAGTCCGGGGGGGGAGGACTAGCGGTGTGTACGAGCAGTACTTC. It yields the protein CASSLVRGGRTSGVYEQYF. This chain uses TRBV7-9 with TRBJ2-7; 10 bases map to TRBD2. Germline assignment: CDR1 SEHNR and CDR2 FQNEAQ (reference sequence). The CDR3 sequence is 19 residues long. The V gene end was trimmed by 1 base and the J gene end by 4 bases; junction bases not matched to a gene: 16. Based on the CDR3 plus reference TRBV7-9 and TRBJ2-7, the full variable domain is DTGVSQNPRHKITKRGQNVTFRCDPISEHNRLYWYRQTLGQGPEFLTYFQNEAQLEKSRLLSDRFSAERPKGSFSTLEIQRTEQGDSAMYLCASSLVRGGRTSGVYEQYFGPGTRLTVT.

J is TRBJ2-7 and V is TRBV6-5; maybe TRBD1 (6 bases). The CDR3 spans 13 residues. The V gene's germline CDR1 is MNHEY and CDR2 SVGAGI. Trimming took off 6 bases at V and 5 bases at J, with 14 bases between the two ends. As DNA, the CDR3 is TGTGCCAGCAGGCCCATAACAGGGCACGAGCAGTACTTC. Translation: CASRPITGHEQYF.

This clone showed up just once. The V call is TRBV7-6, the J call TRBJ2-2, with D perhaps matching TRBD1 (6 bases). Germline-derived CDR1 and CDR2 are SGHVS and FNYEAQ. The V and J ends lost 1 base and 4 bases respectively, with 7 bases between them. CDR3 length equals 14 residues. The DNA for the CDR3 is TGTGCCAGCAGCTTAGAGGACAGCACCGGGGAGCTGTTTTTT. Protein sequence: CASSLEDSTGELFF.

The sample holds one count of this clone. This chain joins TRBV5-1 and TRBJ1-1; tentatively, D is TRBD1 (5 bases). The V and J ends lost 4 bases and 3 bases respectively, with 16 bases between them. CDR3 size: 15 residues. CDR1 and CDR2 (germline): SGHRS, YFSETQ. CDR3 sequence: CASSTGPREYTEAFF. The CDR3 DNA reads as TGCGCCAGCAGCACGGGACCCCGAGAGTACACTGAAGCTTTCTTT.

The chain carries TRBV9 and TRBJ2-1; no reliable D call. Trimming left V 0 bases short and J 2 bases short, with 6 bases between. The germline gives CDR1 SGDLS, CDR2 YYNGEE. The CDR3 has 14 residues. The CDR3 region has the DNA TGTGCCAGCAGCGTAGATACTGCCTACAATGAGCAGTTCTTC. Protein sequence: CASSVDTAYNEQFF.

V and J are TRBV10-2 and TRBJ1-1, with D unclear. This CDR3 contains 14 residues. Germline loops: CDR1 WSHSY, CDR2 SAAADI. The ends were cut back, 3 bases at V and 0 bases at J, with 8 bases in the middle. CDR3 sequence reads: CASSEVNMNTEAFF. The CDR3 coding sequence is TGCGCCAGCAGTGAAGTTAACATGAACACTGAAGCTTTCTTT.

This chain uses TRBV28 with TRBJ2-7; D is undetermined. Trimming took off 1 base at V and 3 bases at J, with 10 bases between the two ends. The CDR3 is 14 residues long. Germline CDR1 reads MDHEN; CDR2 reads SYDVKM. The CDR3 bases are TGTGCCAGCAGTTTATCGGCTAAGTACTACGAGCAGTACTTC. Its translation is CASSLSAKYYEQYF. The variable domain in full, completed from reference TRBV28 and TRBJ2-7, reads DVKVTQSSRYLVKRTGEKVFLECVQDMDHENMFWYRQDPGLGLRLIYFSYDVKMKEKGDIPEGYSVSREKKERFSLILESASTNQTSMYLCASSLSAKYYEQYFGPGTRLTVT.

This chain links TRBV5-4 with TRBJ2-3; either TRBD1 or TRBD2 may fit D (7 bases each). Germline V gives CDR1 SGHNT, CDR2 YYREEE (reference sequence). The length of the CDR3 is 12 residues. V lost 2 bases and J 10 bases, leaving 11 bases between the germline ends. The CDR3 bases are TGTGCCAGCAGCTTATCAGGGGGGGCGCAGTATTTT. It is translated as CASSLSGGAQYF.